The rows below give T cell receptor beta chains drawn from one sample of a study of neurological immune-mediated disorders. TCRdb fed the 5' RACE reads into MiXCR, producing one record per CDR3 protein. The sample holds under 60,000 distinct CDR3 sequences, about 3.7% seen once. The specimen was PBMCs. The source of these receptors is a middle-aged man with multiple sclerosis. CDR3s include the opening cysteine and the closing phenylalanine or tryptophan. D genes are given only for firm matches. Some rows have no size entry. The others give once, few or many, or a class for an expanded clone.

16,TRBV27,many,TRBD1,TRBJ2-7,TGTGCCAGCAGTTTATCTGGACAGGGGAGCTCCTACGAGCAGTACTTC,CASSLSGQGSSYEQYF
14,TRBV3-1,many,-,TRBJ1-1,TGTGCCAGCAGCCGCCACAGAGAGAACACTGAAGCTTTCTTT,CASSRHRENTEAFF
15,TRBV5-6,many,-,TRBJ2-2,TGTGCCAGCCGGCTACGGGACTTCAACACCGGGGAGCTGTTTTTT,CASRLRDFNTGELFF
13,TRBV2,many,TRBD1,TRBJ1-6,TGTGCCAGCAGTGACCGGACAGGTTCACCCCTCCACTTT,CASSDRTGSPLHF
17,TRBV20-1,many,TRBD1,TRBJ2-3,TGCAGTGCTATTGACAGGGAACGAGATTACTACACAGATACGCAGTATTTT,CSAIDRERDYYTDTQYF
16,TRBV20-1,many,-,TRBJ2-2,TGCAGTGCACCGAGTCCTTACAGCCCGAACACCGGGGAGCTGTTTTTT,CSAPSPYSPNTGELFF
15,TRBV7-8,many,-,TRBJ2-4,TGTGCCAGCAGCCCGGGCAGGGTACGACCGGCCGGGAGGTACTTC,CASSPGRVRPAGRYF
13,TRBV9,many,-,TRBJ1-1,TGTGCCAGTCGTAGGGAGGGGGACACTGAAGCTTTCTTT,CASRREGDTEAFF
15,TRBV2,few,-,TRBJ1-6,TGTGCCAGCAGTGAAGCGCCAGGGCTACGCTCACCCCTCCACTTT,CASSEAPGLRSPLHF
18,TRBV5-1,-,TRBD2,TRBJ2-3,TGCGCCAGCGGGACCGGGACTAGCGGGGGGGCGAATGCAGATACGCAGTATTTT,CASGTGTSGGANADTQYF
14,TRBV4-1,many,-,TRBJ1-2,TGCGCCAGCAGCCAAGGACCGTCGGACTATGGCTACACCTTC,CASSQGPSDYGYTF
14,TRBV10-2,few,-,TRBJ2-5,TGCGCCAGCTCTTACGGGACTCTAGGAGGGACCCAGTACTTC,CASSYGTLGGTQYF
12,TRBV3-1,many,-,TRBJ2-7,TGTGCCAGCAGTCGATCAGACTACGAGCAGTACTTC,CASSRSDYEQYF
12,TRBV20-1,-,-,TRBJ1-6,TGCAGTGCTAGAGGGGTGGGTTCACCCCTCAACTTT,CSARGVGSPLNF
18,TRBV12-3/TRBV12-4,many,TRBD2,TRBJ2-3,TGTGCCAGCAGTTTAGCCCTTGGGGGACTAGCGGGGGGAGATACGCAGTATTTT,CASSLALGGLAGGDTQYF
15,TRBV9,many,TRBD1,TRBJ1-2,TGTGCCAGCAGCGTAGCTACAGGGGGCTTCTATGGCTACACCTTC,CASSVATGGFYGYTF
11,TRBV20-1,medium-sized,-,TRBJ1-2,TGCAGTGCTAGTAGCGGGTTTGGCTACACCTTC,CSASSGFGYTF
16,TRBV24-1,many,-,TRBJ2-5,TGTGCCACCAGTGACCCGGGACCGATCTACCAAGAGACCCAGTACTTC,CATSDPGPIYQETQYF
16,TRBV27,few,-,TRBJ2-1,TGTGCCAGCACGGATCGGTTAGGTAGCTCCTACAATGAGCAGTTCTTC,CASTDRLGSSYNEQFF
14,TRBV5-1,many,TRBD1,TRBJ1-4,TGCGCCAGCAGTTTTACAGGGGCGGGTGAAAAACTGTTTTTT,CASSFTGAGEKLFF
15,TRBV20-1,many,TRBD1,TRBJ1-5,TGCAGTGCTAGAGTTATGGGACAGATCAATCAGCCCCAGCATTTT,CSARVMGQINQPQHF
13,TRBV20-1,many,-,TRBJ1-1,TGCAGTGCTAGTTTCGCAGGGAACACTGAAGCTTTCTTT,CSASFAGNTEAFF
16,TRBV29-1,many,TRBD1,TRBJ2-7,TGCAGCGTTACCGGGACAGGGTATCGGACGCTTGACGAGCAGTACTTC,CSVTGTGYRTLDEQYF
14,TRBV24-1,few,-,TRBJ2-5,TGTGCCACCAGTGATTTGAAAAGCCCGGAGACCCAGTACTTC,CATSDLKSPETQYF
16,TRBV19,-,TRBD2,TRBJ2-2,TGTGCCAGTAGTCCCGGGGGACTACCGAACACCGGGGAGCTGTTTTTT,CASSPGGLPNTGELFF
15,TRBV5-1,many,-,TRBJ2-4,TGCGCCAGCAGCTTGAACAGCCTGACCAAAAACATTCAGTACTTC,CASSLNSLTKNIQYF
15,TRBV20-1,many,TRBD2,TRBJ2-1,TGCAGTGCTATTGGCGGGGGGGCCGTGGGGAATGAGCAGTTCTTC,CSAIGGGAVGNEQFF
13,TRBV5-5,many,-,TRBJ1-2,TGTGCCAGCAGCTTGGGTTCAGGGCAGGGCTACACCTTC,CASSLGSGQGYTF
14,TRBV7-9,many,-,TRBJ1-6,TGTGCCAGCAGCTTAGAACAGGACAATTCACCCCTCCACTTT,CASSLEQDNSPLHF
15,TRBV20-1,many,TRBD1,TRBJ2-7,TGCAGTGCTAGGCCCCCCGGGACAGTGAGCTACGAGCAGTACTTC,CSARPPGTVSYEQYF
15,TRBV20-1,many,-,TRBJ2-5,TGCAGTGCTAGCGAACTAGGCTCCTGGTCGGAGACCCAGTACTTC,CSASELGSWSETQYF
13,TRBV11-2,few,-,TRBJ1-3,TGTGCCAGTAGCATATTCTCTGGAAACACCATATATTTT,CASSIFSGNTIYF
14,TRBV5-5,many,-,TRBJ2-1,TGTGCCAGCAGCCCCGGGGTAGCAGGGAATGAGCAGTTCTTC,CASSPGVAGNEQFF
17,TRBV6-5,many,TRBD1,TRBJ1-2,TGTGCCAGCAGTTACGGCGGCAGGGGGACATCTAACTATGGCTACACCTTC,CASSYGGRGTSNYGYTF
15,TRBV28,many,-,TRBJ2-1,TGTGCCAGCAGTTTCGTTTCACAGTTCTACAATGAGCAGTTCTTC,CASSFVSQFYNEQFF
13,TRBV14,many,-,TRBJ2-2,TGTGCCAGCAGCCAAAAGGGTACCGGGGAGCTGTTTTTT,CASSQKGTGELFF
16,TRBV7-9,-,TRBD1,TRBJ2-3,TGTGCCAGCGGAAACAGGGGCTCGGTGAGCACAGATACGCAGTATTTT,CASGNRGSVSTDTQYF
11,TRBV9,many,TRBD1,TRBJ1-2,TGTGCCAGCGGAGGCAGGGGGGACTACACCTTC,CASGGRGDYTF
15,TRBV7-2,many,TRBD2,TRBJ2-1,TGTGCCAGCAGCATATCTAGCGGGGTTTACAATGAGCAGTTCTTC,CASSISSGVYNEQFF
14,TRBV6-1,-,TRBD1,TRBJ1-4,TGTGCCAGCAGCGCCGGGACAGGGACCCCCAAACTGTTTTTT,CASSAGTGTPKLFF
13,TRBV10-3,many,-,TRBJ1-5,TGTGCCATCAGTGTGGGGGGGGATCAGCCCCAGCATTTT,CAISVGGDQPQHF
14,TRBV15,many,-,TRBJ1-1,TGTGCCACCAGCAGAGGGGCCATTAACACTGAAGCTTTCTTT,CATSRGAINTEAFF
13,TRBV10-3,many,TRBD1,TRBJ1-2,TGTGCCATCAGTACCGGGACAGGGGGAGGCTACACCTTC,CAISTGTGGGYTF
14,TRBV6-1,many,-,TRBJ1-3,TGTGCCAGCAGTGCCGGGCAGGGCTTGGACACCATATATTTT,CASSAGQGLDTIYF
16,TRBV5-1,many,TRBD1,TRBJ1-1,TGCGCCAGCAGCTCCCGGGACAGGGATAGGAACACTGAAGCTTTCTTT,CASSSRDRDRNTEAFF
16,TRBV5-1,many,-,TRBJ2-3,TGCGCCAGCTCCCAGTTACCAGGGGGGTCAGCAGATACGCAGTATTTT,CASSQLPGGSADTQYF
15,TRBV20-1,many,TRBD1,TRBJ1-2,TGCAGTGCTAGGCTCCAGGGGGCTGGTGACTATGGCTACACCTTC,CSARLQGAGDYGYTF
15,TRBV5-1,many,-,TRBJ2-2,TGCGCCAGCAGGCTGGGGAGCCAGAACACCGGGGAGCTGTTTTTT,CASRLGSQNTGELFF